This is a list of T cell receptor beta chains from one sample in a study of T cells after yellow fever vaccination. One entry per CDR3 protein results from TCRdb running MiXCR on the 5' RACE reads. The data show a few hundred thousand distinct CDR3 sequences, about 9.5% seen once. The source was PBMCs, collected on the day of the first yellow fever vaccination. Receptors were obtained from a man aged 18 to 29 who received the YFV17D yellow fever vaccine. The CDR3 runs from the conserved cysteine through the conserved F or W. D genes are given only for firm matches. A clone size is listed for some rows: how often the clone was seen (once, few, many), or a class if it is expanded.

cdr3_aa cdr3_nt j_call d_call v_call clone_size
CASLKTPGTGEAFF TGTGCCAGCCTTAAAACCCCCGGGACAGGGGAAGCTTTCTTT TRBJ1-1 TRBD1 TRBV18 -
CASSLMLSSYNEQFF TGTGCCAGCAGTTTAATGCTTTCCAGTTACAATGAGCAGTTCTTC TRBJ2-1 - TRBV6-5 many
CSVSVTGSGNTIYF TGCAGCGTTTCCGTTACAGGCTCTGGAAACACCATATATTTT TRBJ1-3 - TRBV29-1 -
CASSKSWGGQGPDTQYF TGTGCCAGCAGCAAATCGTGGGGGGGGCAGGGTCCAGATACGCAGTATTTT TRBJ2-3 - TRBV7-2 few
CASSQGAGTESTEAFF TGCGCCAGCAGCCAAGGCGCAGGGACTGAGAGCACTGAAGCTTTCTTT TRBJ1-1 - TRBV4-1 few
CASSPQGASGELFF TGTGCCAGCTCACCTCAGGGGGCGTCCGGGGAGCTGTTTTTT TRBJ2-2 TRBD1 TRBV18 few
CASSLLGGSTDTQYF TGTGCCAGCAGCTTATTGGGGGGGAGCACAGATACGCAGTATTTT TRBJ2-3 TRBD2 TRBV7-8 -
CATTSYNEQFF TGTGCCACAACGAGCTACAATGAGCAGTTCTTC TRBJ2-1 - TRBV10-3 few
CASSLYGSNTEAFF TGCGCCAGCAGCTTATACGGTTCGAACACTGAAGCTTTCTTT TRBJ1-1 - TRBV5-1 many
CASSPGTVGGPELAKNIQYF TGTGCCAGCAGCCCCGGGACTGTAGGGGGGCCCGAATTAGCCAAAAACATTCAGTACTTC TRBJ2-4 - TRBV11-2 -
CASSLGGARAVETQHF TGTGCCAGCAGCTTGGGGGGCGCCCGCGCCGTAGAGACCCAGCATTTT TRBJ1-5 - TRBV5-6 few
CASSRGVEQYF TGTGCCAGCAGCCGTGGCGTCGAGCAGTACTTC TRBJ2-7 - TRBV7-2 few
CASSHWATGSTYEQYF TGTGCCAGCAGCCACTGGGCTACTGGATCCACCTACGAGCAGTACTTC TRBJ2-7 - TRBV3-1 few
CASSLHSKPTGELFF TGTGCCAGTAGTCTCCACAGCAAACCCACCGGGGAGCTGTTTTTT TRBJ2-2 - TRBV19 -
CASSPGGTHPKTQYF TGTGCCAGCAGTCCAGGCGGGACTCACCCTAAGACCCAGTACTTC TRBJ2-5 - TRBV28 -
CASSRPTGGRNEQFF TGTGCCAGCAGCCGCCCAACTGGGGGGCGCAATGAGCAGTTCTTC TRBJ2-1 - TRBV3-1 few
CASSVDFRGTQYF TGTGCCAGCAGCGTAGATTTCCGGGGGACCCAGTACTTC TRBJ2-5 - TRBV9 few
CASSVFASGELFF TGTGCCAGTAGTGTCTTCGCGTCCGGGGAGCTGTTTTTT TRBJ2-2 - TRBV19 -
CASSEGLAGANTGELFF TGTGCCAGCAGCGAGGGACTAGCGGGGGCGAACACCGGGGAGCTGTTTTTT TRBJ2-2 TRBD2 TRBV2 many
CASSEGGSPLNSPLHF TGCGCCAGCAGTGAGGGAGGTTCCCCCCTTAATTCACCCCTCCACTTT TRBJ1-6 - TRBV23-1 -
CASSRRGQDGGYTF TGTGCCAGCAGCCGTAGGGGGCAGGATGGGGGCTACACCTTC TRBJ1-2 TRBD1 TRBV4-2 few
CSAFPRGNTDTQYF TGCAGTGCTTTTCCGCGGGGTAATACAGATACGCAGTATTTT TRBJ2-3 - TRBV20-1 few
CSVLDRGNTGELFF TGCAGTGTCCTGGACAGGGGTAACACCGGGGAGCTGTTTTTT TRBJ2-2 TRBD1 TRBV20-1 -
CASSPYRGNTIYF TGTGCCAGCAGCCCCTATCGGGGAAACACCATATATTTT TRBJ1-3 - TRBV7-2 -
CATSPRADSELSYTF TGTGCCACCAGCCCTCGGGCCGATTCCGAACTATCCTACACCTTC TRBJ1-2 - TRBV15 -
CSARYRGDKNIQYF TGCAGTGCTAGATACAGGGGCGACAAAAACATTCAGTACTTC TRBJ2-4 TRBD1 TRBV20-1 many
CSARDPTGGGPRSSYNEQFF TGCAGTGCTAGAGATCCTACCGGCGGGGGGCCGAGGAGCTCCTACAATGAGCAGTTCTTC TRBJ2-1 TRBD2 TRBV20-1 -
CASSLGEGVSTDTQYF TGCGCCAGCAGCTTGGGGGAGGGCGTGAGCACAGATACGCAGTATTTT TRBJ2-3 TRBD2 TRBV5-1 -
CASSQGRLGSTDTQYF TGCGCCAGCAGCCAAGGTCGACTAGGGAGCACAGATACGCAGTATTTT TRBJ2-3 - TRBV4-1 few
CASSYSYWQPQHF TGTGCCAGCAGTTACTCGTATTGGCAGCCCCAGCATTTT TRBJ1-5 - TRBV6-2/TRBV6-3 -
CASSLTGGADEQYF TGTGCCAGCAGTTTAACTGGGGGCGCGGACGAGCAGTACTTC TRBJ2-7 - TRBV12-3/TRBV12-4 many
CSARKPGGFALGTEAFF TGCAGTGCCAGAAAGCCAGGGGGCTTCGCGTTAGGCACTGAAGCTTTCTTT TRBJ1-1 TRBD1 TRBV20-1 few
CASSRDRGRVSYEQYF TGTGCCAGCAGTCGGGACAGGGGACGAGTCTCCTACGAGCAGTACTTC TRBJ2-7 TRBD1 TRBV6-1 many
CATSRVGAGNEQFF TGTGCCACCAGCAGAGTAGGGGCGGGCAATGAGCAGTTCTTC TRBJ2-1 - TRBV15 few
CSARPGGTEAFF TGCAGTGCTAGACCCGGGGGCACTGAAGCTTTCTTT TRBJ1-1 - TRBV20-1 few
CAISENPDYGYTF TGTGCCATCAGTGAAAACCCCGACTATGGCTACACCTTC TRBJ1-2 - TRBV10-3 -
CASSYAGLNYGYTF TGTGCCAGCAGTTACGCAGGACTAAACTATGGCTACACCTTC TRBJ1-2 - TRBV6-5 few
CASSSLAGEYNEQFF TGTGCCAGCAGCTCCCTAGCGGGGGAATACAATGAGCAGTTCTTC TRBJ2-1 TRBD2 TRBV5-6 many
CATLRDRDSGSTGELFF TGCGCCACCCTCCGGGACCGAGACTCCGGGAGTACCGGGGAGCTGTTTTTT TRBJ2-2 - TRBV23-1 many
CASSLGTTNSPLHF TGTGCCAGCAGCTTGGGGACAACTAATTCACCCCTCCACTTT TRBJ1-6 - TRBV5-8 many